The following is a T cell receptor (beta chain) sequence with its context. The antigen is not known. This record belongs to a study of early stage breast cancer tumors. Points from the study as a whole: Functional markers like CD4, CD8 and FOXP3 were missed in bulk sequencing.

Germline V lookup: CDR1 LNHNV, CDR2 YYDKDF (reference sequence). The CDR3 contains 14 residues. With 2 bases removed from V and 1 base from J, the gap between germline ends came to 9 bases. Sequencing used immunoSEQ multiplex PCR; TCRdb keeps in-frame clones, though not all of them. Counted here are about 36,000 clones, over 65% occurring once; the ten biggest clones make up less than 7.5%. This TCR was sampled from a person in their 60s with breast cancer. Sequences were obtained from blood. V and J are TRBV15 and TRBJ2-7; possible D gene TRBD1, 6 bases. Here the CDR3 DNA reads TGTGCCACCAGCAGAAGGGGGACATCCTACGAGCAGTACTTC. This sequence encodes CATSRRGTSYEQYF.